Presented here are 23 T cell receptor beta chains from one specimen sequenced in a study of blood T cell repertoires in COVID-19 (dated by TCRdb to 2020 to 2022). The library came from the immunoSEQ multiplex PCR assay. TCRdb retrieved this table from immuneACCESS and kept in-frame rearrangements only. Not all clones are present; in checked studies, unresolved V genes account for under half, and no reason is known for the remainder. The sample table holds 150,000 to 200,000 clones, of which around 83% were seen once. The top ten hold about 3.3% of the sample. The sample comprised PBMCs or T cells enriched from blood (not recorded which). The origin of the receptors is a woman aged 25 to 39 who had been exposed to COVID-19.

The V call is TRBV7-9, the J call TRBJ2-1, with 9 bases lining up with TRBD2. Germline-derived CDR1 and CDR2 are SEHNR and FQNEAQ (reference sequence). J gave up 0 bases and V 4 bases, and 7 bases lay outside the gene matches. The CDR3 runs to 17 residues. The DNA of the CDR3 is TGTGCCAGCAGCTACCCCTCTAGCGGGGCCTCCTACAATGAGCAGTTCTTC. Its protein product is CASSYPSSGASYNEQFF.

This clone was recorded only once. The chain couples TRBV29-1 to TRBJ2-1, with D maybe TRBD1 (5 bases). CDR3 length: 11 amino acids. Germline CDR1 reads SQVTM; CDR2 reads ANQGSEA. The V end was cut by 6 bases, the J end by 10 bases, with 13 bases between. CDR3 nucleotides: TGCAGCGTCCCAACTGCAGGGGAGCAGTTCTTC. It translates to CSVPTAGEQFF.

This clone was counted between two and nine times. Here the CDR3 DNA reads TGTGCCAGCAGCCAAGGGCGGGATCAGCCCCAGCATTTT. Its translation: CASSQGRDQPQHF. The chain is built from TRBV3-1 (or the pseudogene TRBV3-2) and TRBJ1-5, with unresolved D. The CDR3 covers 13 residues. Germline V CDR1 and CDR2: LGHDT, YNNKEL (reference sequence). V was clipped by 1 base and J by 5 bases, with 6 bases between them.

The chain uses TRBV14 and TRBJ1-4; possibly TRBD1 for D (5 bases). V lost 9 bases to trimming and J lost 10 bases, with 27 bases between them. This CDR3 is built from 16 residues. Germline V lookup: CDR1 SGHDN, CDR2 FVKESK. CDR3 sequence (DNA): TGTGCCAGGGACGTCGAGGGGAGTTGGGCGGGGGGAAAACTGTTTTTT. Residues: CARDVEGSWAGGKLFF.

The CDR3 DNA sequence: TGTGCCAGCAGCCCACGCGGGGGGACCGAATATGGCTACACCTTC. It encodes CASSPRGGTEYGYTF. The chain combines TRBV11-2 with TRBJ1-2; perhaps TRBD1 as D (5 bases). The CDR3 consists of 15 residues. V lost 5 bases and J lost 5, with 18 bases in between. The germline V gene encodes CDR1 SGHAT and CDR2 FQNNGV.

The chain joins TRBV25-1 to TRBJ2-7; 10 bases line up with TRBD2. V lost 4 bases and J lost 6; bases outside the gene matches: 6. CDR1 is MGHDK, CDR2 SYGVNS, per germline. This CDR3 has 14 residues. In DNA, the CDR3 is TGTGCCAGCAGTGCCGGGACTAGCGTTTTCGAGCAGTACTTC. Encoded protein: CASSAGTSVFEQYF.

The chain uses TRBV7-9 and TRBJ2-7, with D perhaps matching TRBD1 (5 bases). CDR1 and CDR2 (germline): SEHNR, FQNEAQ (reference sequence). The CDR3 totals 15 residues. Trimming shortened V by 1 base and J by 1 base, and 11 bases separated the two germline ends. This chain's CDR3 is CASSLEGAKSYEQYF. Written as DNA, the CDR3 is TGTGCCAGCAGCTTAGAAGGGGCAAAATCCTACGAGCAGTACTTC.

The CDR3 region is CASSLLGGDNEQFF. CDR3 nucleotides: TGTGCCAGCAGCCTGCTAGGGGGAGACAATGAGCAGTTCTTC. V gene TRBV9 combines with J gene TRBJ2-1, with D maybe TRBD1 (6 bases). Trimming cost V 4 bases and J 5 bases, with 13 bases left between them. Germline assignment: CDR1 SGDLS and CDR2 YYNGEE. The CDR3 loop spans 14 amino acids. Full variable domain (outside the CDR3, taken from reference TRBV9 and TRBJ2-1): DSGVTQTPKHLITATGQRVTLRCSPRSGDLSVYWYQQSLDQGLQFLIQYYNGEERAKGNILERFSAQQFPDLHSELNLSSLELGDSALYFCASSLLGGDNEQFFGPGTRLTVL.

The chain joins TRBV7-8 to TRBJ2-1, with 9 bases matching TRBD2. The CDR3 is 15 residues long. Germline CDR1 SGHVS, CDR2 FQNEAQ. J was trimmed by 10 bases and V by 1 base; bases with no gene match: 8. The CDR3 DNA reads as TGTGCCAGCAGCTTAGAAGGAGCGGGGGGAGGAGAGCAGTTCTTC. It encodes CASSLEGAGGGEQFF. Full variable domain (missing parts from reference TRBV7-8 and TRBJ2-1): GAGVSQSPRYKVAKRGQDVALRCDPISGHVSLFWYQQALGQGPEFLTYFQNEAQLDKSGLPSDRFFAERPEGSVSTLKIQRTQQEDSAVYLCASSLEGAGGGEQFFGPGTRLTVL.

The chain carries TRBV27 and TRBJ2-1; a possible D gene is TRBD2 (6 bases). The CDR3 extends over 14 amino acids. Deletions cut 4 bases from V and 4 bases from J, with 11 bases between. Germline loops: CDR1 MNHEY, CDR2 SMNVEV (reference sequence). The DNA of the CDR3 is TGTGCCAGCAGTTACCGCGGGGTATACAATGAGCAGTTCTTC. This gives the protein CASSYRGVYNEQFF.

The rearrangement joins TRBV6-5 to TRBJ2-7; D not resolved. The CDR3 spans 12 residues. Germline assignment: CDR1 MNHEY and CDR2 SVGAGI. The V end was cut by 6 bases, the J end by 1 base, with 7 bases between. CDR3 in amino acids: CASSSFSYEQYF. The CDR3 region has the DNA TGTGCCAGCAGCTCGTTTTCCTACGAGCAGTACTTC.

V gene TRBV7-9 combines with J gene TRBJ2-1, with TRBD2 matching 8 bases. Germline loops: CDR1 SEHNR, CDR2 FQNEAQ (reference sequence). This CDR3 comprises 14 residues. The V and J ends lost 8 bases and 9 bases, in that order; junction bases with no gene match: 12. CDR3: CASAGGINLGEQFF. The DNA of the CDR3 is TGTGCCAGCGCGGGGGGAATCAATTTAGGTGAGCAGTTCTTC.

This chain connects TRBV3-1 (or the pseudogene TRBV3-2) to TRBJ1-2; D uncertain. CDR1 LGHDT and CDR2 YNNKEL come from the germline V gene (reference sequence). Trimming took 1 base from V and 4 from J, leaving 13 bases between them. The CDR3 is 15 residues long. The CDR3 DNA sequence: TGTGCCAGCAGCCAAGTAAGCGAGGAGGGCTATGGCTACACCTTC. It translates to CASSQVSEEGYGYTF.

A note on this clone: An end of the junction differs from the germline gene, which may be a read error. The CDR3 DNA reads as TGTGCCAGCAGTTTTATGGGGCTAGGGTCATCCTTC. As protein: CASSFMGLGSSF. The chain combines TRBV12-3 or TRBV12-4 with TRBJ1-2; maybe TRBD1 (5 bases). The CDR3 contains 12 residues.

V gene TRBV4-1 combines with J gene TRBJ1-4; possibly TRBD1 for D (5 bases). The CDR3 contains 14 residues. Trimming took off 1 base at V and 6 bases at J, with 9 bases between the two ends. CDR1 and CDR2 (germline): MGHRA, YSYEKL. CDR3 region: CASSQGSGYEKLFF. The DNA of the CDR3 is TGCGCCAGCAGCCAAGGGTCAGGGTATGAAAAACTGTTTTTT.

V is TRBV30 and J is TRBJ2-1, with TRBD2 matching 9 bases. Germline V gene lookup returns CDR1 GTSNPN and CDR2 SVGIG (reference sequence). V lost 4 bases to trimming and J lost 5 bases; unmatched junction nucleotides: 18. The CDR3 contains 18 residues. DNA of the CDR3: TGTGCCTGGACCGATCGCTCCTCGCGGGGGGGCCCCCACAATGAGCAGTTCTTC. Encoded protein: CAWTDRSSRGGPHNEQFF.

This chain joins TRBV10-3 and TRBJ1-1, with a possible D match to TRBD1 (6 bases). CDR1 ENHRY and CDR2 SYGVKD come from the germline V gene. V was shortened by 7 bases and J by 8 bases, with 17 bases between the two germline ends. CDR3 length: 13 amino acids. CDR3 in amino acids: CAITLEGTLEAFF. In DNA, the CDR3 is TGTGCCATCACTTTAGAAGGGACATTGGAAGCTTTCTTT.

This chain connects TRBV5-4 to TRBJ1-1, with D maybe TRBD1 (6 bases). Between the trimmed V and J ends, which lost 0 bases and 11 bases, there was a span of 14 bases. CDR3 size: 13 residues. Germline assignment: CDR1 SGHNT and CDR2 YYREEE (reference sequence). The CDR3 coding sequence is TGTGCCAGCAGCTTGGTGGGGGGGGCGCAGGCTTTCTTT. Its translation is CASSLVGGAQAFF. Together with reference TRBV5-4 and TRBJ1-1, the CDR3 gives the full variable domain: ETGVTQSPTHLIKTRGQQVTLRCSSQSGHNTVSWYQQALGQGPQFIFQYYREEENGRGNFPPRFSGLQFPNYSSELNVNALELDDSALYLCASSLVGGAQAFFGQGTRLTVV.

The CDR3 DNA reads as TGTGCCAGCAGTTACCGTGCTAGCGGGGGCTACAATGAGCAGTTCTTC. It specifies CASSYRASGGYNEQFF. V usage is TRBV6-5 and J usage is TRBJ2-1, with 10 bases that match TRBD2. Germline V gives CDR1 MNHEY, CDR2 SVGAGI. The V gene end was trimmed by 2 bases and the J gene end by 3 bases; junction bases not matched to a gene: 4. CDR3 length: 16 residues.

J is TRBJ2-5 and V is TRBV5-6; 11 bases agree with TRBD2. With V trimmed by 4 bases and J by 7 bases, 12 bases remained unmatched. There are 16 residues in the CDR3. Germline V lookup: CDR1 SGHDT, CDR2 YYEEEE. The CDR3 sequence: CASSPLGSGGAGTQYF. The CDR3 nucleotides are TGTGCCAGCAGCCCATTGGGTAGCGGGGGGGCTGGGACCCAGTACTTC.

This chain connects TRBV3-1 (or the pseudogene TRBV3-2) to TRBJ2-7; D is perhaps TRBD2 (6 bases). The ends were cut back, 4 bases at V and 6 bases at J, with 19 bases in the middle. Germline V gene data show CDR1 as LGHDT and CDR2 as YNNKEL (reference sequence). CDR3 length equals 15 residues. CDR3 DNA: TGTGCCAGCAGCCCCGAAATAGCGTGGGAGGTCGAGCAGTACTTC. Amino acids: CASSPEIAWEVEQYF.

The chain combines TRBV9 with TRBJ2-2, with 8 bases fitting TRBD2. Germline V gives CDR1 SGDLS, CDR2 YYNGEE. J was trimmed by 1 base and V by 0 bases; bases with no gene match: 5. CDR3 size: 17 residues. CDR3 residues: CASSVVNSGENTGELFF. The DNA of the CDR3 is TGTGCCAGCAGCGTAGTTAATAGCGGGGAGAACACCGGGGAGCTGTTTTTT.

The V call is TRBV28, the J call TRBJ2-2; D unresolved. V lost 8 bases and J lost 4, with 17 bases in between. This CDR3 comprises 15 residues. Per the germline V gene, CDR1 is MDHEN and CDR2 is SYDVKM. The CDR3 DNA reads TGTGCCAGCGGCGGCGGAACCCTGGGCACCGGGGAGCTGTTTTTT. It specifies CASGGGTLGTGELFF. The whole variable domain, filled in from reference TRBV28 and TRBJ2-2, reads DVKVTQSSRYLVKRTGEKVFLECVQDMDHENMFWYRQDPGLGLRLIYFSYDVKMKEKGDIPEGYSVSREKKERFSLILESASTNQTSMYLCASGGGTLGTGELFFGEGSRLTVL.